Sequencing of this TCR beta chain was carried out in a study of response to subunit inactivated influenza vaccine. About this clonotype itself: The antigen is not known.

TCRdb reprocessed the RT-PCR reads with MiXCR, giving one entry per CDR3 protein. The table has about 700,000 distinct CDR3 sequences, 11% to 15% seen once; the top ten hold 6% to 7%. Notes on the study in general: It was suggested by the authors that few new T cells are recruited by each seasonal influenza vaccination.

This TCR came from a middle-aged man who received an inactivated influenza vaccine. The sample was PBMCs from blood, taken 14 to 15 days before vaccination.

CDR3 in DNA: TGCCTGCTAGCGGGAGATGACGGAGATACGCAGTATTTT. The encoded protein is CLLAGDDGDTQYF. The genes are TRBV20-1 and TRBJ2-3; TRBD2 matches 10 bases. The CDR3 runs to 13 residues. From germline, CDR1 is DFQATT and CDR2 SNEGSKA (reference sequence).